In this sample, the clone carrying this T cell receptor (beta chain) turned up many times. Antigen unknown. TCR beta CDR3 sequences were amplified from RNA transcripts. HTBI primers were employed in a first-round RT-PCR of the TCR CDR3. One entry per CDR3 protein, called by TCRdb with MiXCR from the multiplex PCR reads. The data show over 700,000 distinct CDR3 sequences, roughly 40% seen once. The sample is drawn from a study of T cells in Graves' hyperthyroidism and ophthalmopathy. Study-wide results and caveats: Most thyroid clonotypes with frequency above 0.001 were detected in blood.

This CDR3 contains 11 residues. Between the trimmed V and J ends, which lost 5 bases and 6 bases, there was a span of 7 bases. CDR1 is MDHEN and CDR2 is SYDVKM in the germline V gene. Diagnoses rested on clinical symptoms, serum thyroxine and TRAb, thyroid ultrasound and orbital computed tomography. The specimen was blood. The chain carries TRBV28 and TRBJ2-5, with D possibly matching TRBD2 (6 bases). The source is a man between 18 and 35 years old with Graves' hyperthyroidism. The CDR3 loop reads CASSGGKTQYF. CDR3 DNA: TGTGCCAGCAGTGGGGGGAAGACCCAGTACTTC. Complete variable domain (other parts from reference TRBV28 and TRBJ2-5): DVKVTQSSRYLVKRTGEKVFLECVQDMDHENMFWYRQDPGLGLRLIYFSYDVKMKEKGDIPEGYSVSREKKERFSLILESASTNQTSMYLCASSGGKTQYFGPGTRLLVL.